This T cell receptor beta chain came from a study of T cells in localized non-small cell lung cancer (dated by TCRdb to about 2020). About the study as a whole: The study analyzed T cell repertoires of hundreds of early-stage NSCLC patients, comparing tumors and uninvolved tumor-adjacent lungs. NSCLC patients had a mean age of around 66 years, and more than 120 were male and about 98 female. All 240 or so NSCLC patients in the cohort were treatment-naive and had localized lung tumors that were resected.

Results and caveats for the whole study, not just this receptor: Because multi-region sequencing of the tumors was not done, intratumor heterogeneity could not be ruled out. Longer overall survival was associated with higher blood T cell density, whereas shorter survival was associated with higher adjacent-lung clonality. Of the top 100 tumor clones, a median of roughly 56 were detected in paired uninvolved adjacent lung; approximately 28 were also among that lung's top 100. Uninvolved tumor-adjacent lung showed the highest T cell clonality, higher than tumor, which suggests more focused antigenic responses in the uninvolved tumor-adjacent lung. Since the design was exploratory, TCR variables were selected using unadjusted p-values with no false-discovery rate correction.

V is pared back by 10 bases and J by 1 base, with 16 bases lying between the germline termini. Reading from cysteine to phenylalanine, the CDR3 counts 14 amino acids. The kept DNA is CDR3 alone, 42 bases in frame from the first base. Taken from the germline V gene, the CDR1 and CDR2 loops are MNHGY and SAAAGT. The immunoSEQ Assay was used to sequence TCR beta CDR3 regions from DNA. The study's own analysis went as follows. T cell density was computed as TCR beta template counts normalized to usable DNA estimated by amplifying housekeeping genes. Using the preseqR package, richness was estimated by extrapolating to 120,000 templates for tissue samples and 400,000 templates for PBMC samples. Clonality was defined by subtracting Pielou's evenness from one. Tissue-enriched TCRs were identified by differential abundance testing using productive amino-acid clonotypes, minimum total count 5 and alpha 0.1. The Jaccard Index and the Morisita Overlap Index were used to measure how much the repertoires overlapped between compartments. GLIPH grouped TCR beta CDR3s together with public tetramer-defined viral CDR3s, and a viral motif had to include at least three viral sequences and show V-gene enrichment. This immuneACCESS table, as held by TCRdb, lists in-frame sequences with V and J called but not all clones. Of the missing ones, under half trace to an unresolved V gene in checked studies; the others have no known cause. V and J calls and clone size are those listed in that table; D and trimming were worked out from the DNA. The sample profile shows around 2,100 clones; under 25% of them were found once. The top ten hold 9.2% of the sample.

With regard to this clone: Its antigen remains unidentified. Base qualities are not provided; no much larger clone lies one nucleotide away.

At diagnosis, tumor, uninvolved tumor-adjacent lung and peripheral blood were collected and then preserved as a mix of FFPE and fresh-frozen material. The source was lung tumor tissue, collected before any cancer treatment. The source of this sequence is a female donor aged 60 or older with stage II lung adenocarcinoma. In this chain, TRBV6-8 is recombined with TRBJ1-1; the best D guess is TRBD1, with 5 bases matching. At the DNA level, the sequence is TGTGCCATCACCGGGGGACCGCGGAACACTGAAGCTTTCTTT. Translation gives CAITGGPRNTEAFF.